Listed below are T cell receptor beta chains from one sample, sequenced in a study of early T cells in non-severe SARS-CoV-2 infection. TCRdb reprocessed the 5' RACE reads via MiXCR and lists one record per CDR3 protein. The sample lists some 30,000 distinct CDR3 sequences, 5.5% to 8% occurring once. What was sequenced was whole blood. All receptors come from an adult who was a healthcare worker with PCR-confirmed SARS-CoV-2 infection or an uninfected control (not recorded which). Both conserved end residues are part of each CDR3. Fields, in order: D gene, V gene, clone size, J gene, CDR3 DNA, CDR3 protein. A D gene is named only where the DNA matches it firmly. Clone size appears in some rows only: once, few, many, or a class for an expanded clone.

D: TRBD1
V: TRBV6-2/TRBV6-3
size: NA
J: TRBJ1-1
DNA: TGTGCCAGCAGCCGGGACAGACTATCGGACACTGAAGCTTTCTTT
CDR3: CASSRDRLSDTEAFF

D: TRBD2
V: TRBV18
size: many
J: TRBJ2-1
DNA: TGTGCCAGCTCACCGTATGAGGGAGGGCCCAATGAGCAGTTCTTC
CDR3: CASSPYEGGPNEQFF

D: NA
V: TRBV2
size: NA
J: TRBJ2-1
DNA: TGTGCCAGCAGTGATAATTACGGAGACAGCCTCAATGAGCAGTTCTTC
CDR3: CASSDNYGDSLNEQFF

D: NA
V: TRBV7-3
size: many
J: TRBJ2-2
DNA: TGTGCCAGCAGCTGGATGACAGGAACAACCGGGGAGCTGTTTTTT
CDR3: CASSWMTGTTGELFF

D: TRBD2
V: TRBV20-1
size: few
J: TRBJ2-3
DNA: TGCAGTGCTAGAGATAGCGGGATTTCAGATACGCAGTATTTT
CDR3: CSARDSGISDTQYF

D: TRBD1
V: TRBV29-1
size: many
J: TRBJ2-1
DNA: TGCAGCGTTCCCCGGGACAGGGCCTACTACAATGAGCAGTTCTTC
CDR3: CSVPRDRAYYNEQFF

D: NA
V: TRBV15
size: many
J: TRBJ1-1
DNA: TGTGCCACCCGAAGTAACAGGGACACTGAAGCTTTCTTT
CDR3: CATRSNRDTEAFF

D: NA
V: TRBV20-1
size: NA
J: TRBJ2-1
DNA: TGCAGTGCTAGAGACCCCCGAGGCGGGACCTACAATGAGCAGTTCTTC
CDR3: CSARDPRGGTYNEQFF

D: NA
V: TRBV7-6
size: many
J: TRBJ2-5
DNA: TGTGCCAGCAGCTTCCTTCAAGAGACCCAGTACTTC
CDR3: CASSFLQETQYF

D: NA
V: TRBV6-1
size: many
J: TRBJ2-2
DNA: TGTGCCATCGCCAGAAGCGCAGGGGCGGCGGGCGGGGAGCTGTTTTTT
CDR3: CAIARSAGAAGGELFF

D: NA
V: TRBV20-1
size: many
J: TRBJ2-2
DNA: TGCAGTGCTACGGGTCCCAACACCGGGGAGCTGTTTTTT
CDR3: CSATGPNTGELFF

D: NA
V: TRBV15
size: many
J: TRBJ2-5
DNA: TGTGCCACCAGCAGGTCCGGGACAAAAGAGACCCAGTACTTC
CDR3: CATSRSGTKETQYF

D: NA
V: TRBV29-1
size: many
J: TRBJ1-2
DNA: TGCAGCGTTGAAGAAAGGGCTCCTTTCTATGGCTACACCTTC
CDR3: CSVEERAPFYGYTF

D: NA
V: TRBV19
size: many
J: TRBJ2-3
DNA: TGTGCCAGTAGTATTGGTTACGGAACAGATACGCAGTATTTT
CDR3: CASSIGYGTDTQYF

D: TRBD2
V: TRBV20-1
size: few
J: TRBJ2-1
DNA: TGCAGTGCTAGACTAGCGGGGGGGCCCTACAATGAGCAGTTCTTC
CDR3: CSARLAGGPYNEQFF

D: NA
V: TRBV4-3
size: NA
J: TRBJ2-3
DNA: TGCGCCAGCAGCCTCCAATGGAGGGGGGGCACAGATACGCAGTATTTT
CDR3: CASSLQWRGGTDTQYF

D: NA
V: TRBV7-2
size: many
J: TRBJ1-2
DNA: TGTGCCAGCAGCTTAGAAGGCCGGGCGGCCTATGGCTACACCTTC
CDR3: CASSLEGRAAYGYTF

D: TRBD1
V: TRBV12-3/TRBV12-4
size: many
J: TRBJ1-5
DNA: TGTGCCAGCAGTAACCACCGGGACAGTAATCAGCCCCAGCATTTT
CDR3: CASSNHRDSNQPQHF

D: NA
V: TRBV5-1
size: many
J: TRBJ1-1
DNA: TGCGCCAGCAGCTTGACCAACTCGAACACTGAAGCTTTCTTT
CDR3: CASSLTNSNTEAFF

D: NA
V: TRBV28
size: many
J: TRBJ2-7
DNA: TGTGCCAGCAGCGCGGGGCGGGACGAGCAGTACTTC
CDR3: CASSAGRDEQYF

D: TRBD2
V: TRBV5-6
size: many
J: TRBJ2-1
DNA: TGTGCCAGCAGCCCGGGACTAAACAATGAGCAGTTCTTC
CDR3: CASSPGLNNEQFF

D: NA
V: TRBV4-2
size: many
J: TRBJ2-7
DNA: TGTGCCAGCAGCCAAGATGCTAGCTACGAGCAGTACTTC
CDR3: CASSQDASYEQYF

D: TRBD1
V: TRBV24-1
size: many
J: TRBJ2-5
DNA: TGTGCCACCAGTGACGGGACAGGGAACCAAGAGACCCAGTACTTC
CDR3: CATSDGTGNQETQYF

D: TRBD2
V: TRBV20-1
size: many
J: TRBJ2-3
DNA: TGCAGTGCTGCTAGCGGGAGGGCCGGGAGCACAGATACGCAGTATTTT
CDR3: CSAASGRAGSTDTQYF

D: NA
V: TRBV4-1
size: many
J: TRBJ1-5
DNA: TGCGCCAGCAGCCAAGTGGTAAACCAGCCCCAGCATTTT
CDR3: CASSQVVNQPQHF

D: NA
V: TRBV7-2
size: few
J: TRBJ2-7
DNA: TGTGCCAGCAGCTCCGTCCGGGACGGGGGCTACGAGCAGTACTTC
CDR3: CASSSVRDGGYEQYF

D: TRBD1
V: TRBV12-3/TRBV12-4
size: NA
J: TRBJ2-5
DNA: TGTGCCAGCAGTCGGGGACAGGGGGTAGAGACCCAGTACTTC
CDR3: CASSRGQGVETQYF

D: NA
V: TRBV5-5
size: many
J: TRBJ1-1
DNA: TGTGCCAGCAGCTTCCAGGAGAACACTGAAGCTTTCTTT
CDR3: CASSFQENTEAFF

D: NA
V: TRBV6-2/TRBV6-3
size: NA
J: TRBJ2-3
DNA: TGTGCCAGCAGCTACGGAGGGGGAACTAGCACAGATACGCAGTATTTT
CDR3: CASSYGGGTSTDTQYF

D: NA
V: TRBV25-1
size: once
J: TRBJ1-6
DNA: TGTGCCCGCAGTGGCAGGCGGAATTCACCCCTCCACTTT
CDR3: CARSGRRNSPLHF

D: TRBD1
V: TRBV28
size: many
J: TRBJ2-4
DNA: TGTGCCAGCAGCCCCGGGACAGGGAAAAACATTCAGTACTTC
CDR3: CASSPGTGKNIQYF

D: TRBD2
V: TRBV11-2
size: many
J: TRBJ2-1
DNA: TGTGCCAGCAGCAGAAGCGGGATGGGTTACAATGAGCAGTTCTTC
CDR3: CASSRSGMGYNEQFF

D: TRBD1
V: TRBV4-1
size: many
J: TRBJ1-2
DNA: TGCGCCAGCAGCCCGAGCCCGGGACAGGGGGCTGGGGGCTACACCTTC
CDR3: CASSPSPGQGAGGYTF

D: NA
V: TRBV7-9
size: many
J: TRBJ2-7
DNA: TGTGCCAGCAGCTTAACGAACAGAGCCTACGAGCAGTACTTC
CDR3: CASSLTNRAYEQYF

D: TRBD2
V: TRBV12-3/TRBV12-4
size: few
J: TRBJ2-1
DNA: TGTGCCAGCAGTCTGACTAGCGGGATTTATGAGCAGTTCTTC
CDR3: CASSLTSGIYEQFF

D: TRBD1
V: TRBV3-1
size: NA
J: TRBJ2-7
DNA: TGTGCCAGCAGCCAAGCGACAGGGACCTACGAGCAGTACTTC
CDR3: CASSQATGTYEQYF

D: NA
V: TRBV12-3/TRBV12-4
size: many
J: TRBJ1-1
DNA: TGTGCCAGCAGCCTCCACGGGCCGAACACTGAAGCTTTCTTT
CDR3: CASSLHGPNTEAFF

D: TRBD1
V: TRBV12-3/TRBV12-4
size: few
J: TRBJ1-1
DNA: TGTGCCAGCAGTTTCTACAGGGGGCTCACTGAAGCTTTCTTT
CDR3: CASSFYRGLTEAFF

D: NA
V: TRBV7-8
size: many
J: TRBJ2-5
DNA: TGTGCCAGCAGCTTAGCCCAAGAGACCCAGTACTTC
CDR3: CASSLAQETQYF

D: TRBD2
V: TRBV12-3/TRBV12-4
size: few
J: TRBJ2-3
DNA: TGTGCCAGCAGTTTAAGGACTAGCGGCACAGATACGCAGTATTTT
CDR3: CASSLRTSGTDTQYF

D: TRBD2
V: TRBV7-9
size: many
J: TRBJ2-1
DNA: TGTGCCAGCAGCTTAGCGGTTGGGTCCACACTAGCGGGGCTGTACAATGAGCAGTTCTTC
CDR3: CASSLAVGSTLAGLYNEQFF

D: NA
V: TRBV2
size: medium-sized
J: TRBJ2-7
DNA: TGTGCCAGCAGTGAGGGGTTCGAGCAGTACTTC
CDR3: CASSEGFEQYF

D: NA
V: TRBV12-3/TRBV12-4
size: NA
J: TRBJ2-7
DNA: TGTGCCAGCAGCTTAGTAGTGGAGTTAGAGCAGTACTTC
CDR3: CASSLVVELEQYF

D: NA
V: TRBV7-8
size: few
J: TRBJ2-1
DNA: TGTGCCAGCAGCCCGACTAGGGCCTTTTGGCAGTTCTTC
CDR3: CASSPTRAFWQFF

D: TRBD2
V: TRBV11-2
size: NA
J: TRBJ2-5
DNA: TGTGCCAGCAGCTTATACTCTAGCGGGAGGGGTGAGACCCAGTACTTC
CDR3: CASSLYSSGRGETQYF

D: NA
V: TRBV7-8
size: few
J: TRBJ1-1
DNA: TGTGCCAGCAGCTTAACGAGGGAGCTGAACACTGAAGTTTTCTTT
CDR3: CASSLTRELNTEVFF

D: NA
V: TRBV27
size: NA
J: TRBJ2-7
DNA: TGTGCCAGCAGTTCCCCCTGGACGGAGCAGTACTTC
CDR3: CASSSPWTEQYF

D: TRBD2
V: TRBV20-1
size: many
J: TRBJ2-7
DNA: TGCAGTGCTACTAGCGGGGGGGCCCGGTACGAGCAGTACTTC
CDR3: CSATSGGARYEQYF

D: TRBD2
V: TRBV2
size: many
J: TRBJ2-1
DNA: TGTGCCAGCAGTCTAGCGGGGGTCCCCTACAATGAGCAGTTCTTC
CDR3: CASSLAGVPYNEQFF

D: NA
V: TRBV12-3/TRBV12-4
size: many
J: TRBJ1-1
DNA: TGTGCCAGCAGGGATGGTCGGGGAGGGGAAGCTTTCTTT
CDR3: CASRDGRGGEAFF

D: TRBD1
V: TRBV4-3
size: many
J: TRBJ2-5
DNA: TGCGCCAGCAGCCAGGAATGGACAGGGATCTTGGAGACCCAGTACTTC
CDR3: CASSQEWTGILETQYF

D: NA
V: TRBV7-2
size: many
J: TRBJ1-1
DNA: TGTGCCAGCAGCTTGACAGGGAACACTGAAGCTTTCTTT
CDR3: CASSLTGNTEAFF

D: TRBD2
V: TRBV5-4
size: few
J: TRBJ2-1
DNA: TGTGCCAGCAGCTCCGGTGGCGGGAGCAATGAGCAGTTCTTC
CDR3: CASSSGGGSNEQFF

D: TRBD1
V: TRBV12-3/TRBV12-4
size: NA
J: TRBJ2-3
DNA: TGTGCCAGCAGGAGCGGGACAGGGGCAGATACGCAGTATTTT
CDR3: CASRSGTGADTQYF

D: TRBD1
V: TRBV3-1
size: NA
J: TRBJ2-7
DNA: TGTGCCAGCAGTCCTGACAGGGGTAGAAGCGAGCAGTACTTC
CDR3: CASSPDRGRSEQYF

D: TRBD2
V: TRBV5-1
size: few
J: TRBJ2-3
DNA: TGCGCCAGCAGCTTGGCAGGGACTAGCGGGAGGGATACGCAGTATTTT
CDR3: CASSLAGTSGRDTQYF

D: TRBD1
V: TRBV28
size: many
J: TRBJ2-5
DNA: TGTGCCAGCAGCTCCGGGACAGTAAAAGAGACCCAGTACTTC
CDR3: CASSSGTVKETQYF

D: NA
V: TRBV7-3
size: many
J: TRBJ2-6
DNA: TGTGCCAGCAGCTTAATGGTCTCTGGGGCCAACGTCCTGACTTTC
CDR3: CASSLMVSGANVLTF

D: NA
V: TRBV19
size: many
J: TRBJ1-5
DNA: TGTGCCAGTACCGATTCAACGTATAGCAATCAGCCCCAGCATTTT
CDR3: CASTDSTYSNQPQHF